This T cell receptor beta chain was retrieved from a study of T-cell reconstitution after alpha-beta-depleted transplantation in children. Study outcomes and limitations: After transplant, high TCRbeta diversity at day 60 in some patients arose from surviving recipient T cells and thymic progenitors. A year had passed since transplant, and T-cell counts and diversity by then came mostly from newly produced T cells. Where alpha-beta T cells came from about two months after transplant was reportedly several hundred expanded graft clones.

Details on this clonotype: What it recognizes is unknown.

Trimming took off 1 base at V and 6 bases at J, with 15 bases between the two ends. Germline assignment: CDR1 MNHEY and CDR2 SMNVEV (reference sequence). There are 16 residues in the CDR3. Unique molecular identifiers were incorporated into the prepared TCRbeta library. One entry per CDR3 protein results from TCRdb running MiXCR on the PCR reads. The profile shows some 450,000 distinct CDR3 sequences, about 40% of them singletons. The sequence came from a girl aged 2 to 10 with aplastic anemia, due to receive a stem cell transplant. Material: PBMCs, obtained before TCRalphabeta/CD19-depleted stem cell transplant. V is TRBV27 and J is TRBJ2-2; a weak D match, TRBD1 (7 bases). CDR3: CASSLFGTGEAGELFF. CDR3 DNA: TGTGCCAGCAGTTTATTCGGAACAGGGGAGGCCGGGGAGCTGTTTTTT.